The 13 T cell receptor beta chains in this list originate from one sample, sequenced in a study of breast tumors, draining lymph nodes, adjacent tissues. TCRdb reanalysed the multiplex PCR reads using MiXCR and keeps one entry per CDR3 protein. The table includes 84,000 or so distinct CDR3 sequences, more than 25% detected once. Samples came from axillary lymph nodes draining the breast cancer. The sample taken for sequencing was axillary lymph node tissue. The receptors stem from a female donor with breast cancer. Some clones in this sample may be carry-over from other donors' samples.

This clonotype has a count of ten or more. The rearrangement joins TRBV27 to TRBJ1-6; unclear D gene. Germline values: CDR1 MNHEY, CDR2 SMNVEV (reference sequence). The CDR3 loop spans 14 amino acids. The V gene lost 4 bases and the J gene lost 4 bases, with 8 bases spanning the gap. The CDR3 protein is CASSSRVYNSPLHF. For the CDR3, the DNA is TGTGCCAGCAGTTCTAGAGTGTATAATTCACCCCTCCACTTT.

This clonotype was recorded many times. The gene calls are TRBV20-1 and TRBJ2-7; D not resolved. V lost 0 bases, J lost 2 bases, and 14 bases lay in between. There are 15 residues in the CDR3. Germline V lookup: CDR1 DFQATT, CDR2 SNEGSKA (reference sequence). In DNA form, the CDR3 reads TGCAGTGCTAGAGAGGCCCCCAGTCGTACCTACGAGCAGTACTTC. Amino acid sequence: CSAREAPSRTYEQYF.

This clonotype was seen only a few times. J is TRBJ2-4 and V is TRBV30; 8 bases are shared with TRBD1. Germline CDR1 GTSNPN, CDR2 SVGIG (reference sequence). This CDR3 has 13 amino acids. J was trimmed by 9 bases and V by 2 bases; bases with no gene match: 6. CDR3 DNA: TGTGCCTGGAGTAGTACAGGGGGAAGCATTCAGTACTTC. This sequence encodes CAWSSTGGSIQYF.

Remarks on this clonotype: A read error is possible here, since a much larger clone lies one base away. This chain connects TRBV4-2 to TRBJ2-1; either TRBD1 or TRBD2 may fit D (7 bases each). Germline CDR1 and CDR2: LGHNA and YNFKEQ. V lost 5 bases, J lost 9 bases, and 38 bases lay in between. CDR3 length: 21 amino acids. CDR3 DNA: TGTGCCAGCAGCACCGTATCCGCCGGGCAGGGGGGGCTAGTGGGAGTGGGTGAGCAGTTCTTC. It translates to CASSTVSAGQGGLVGVGEQFF.

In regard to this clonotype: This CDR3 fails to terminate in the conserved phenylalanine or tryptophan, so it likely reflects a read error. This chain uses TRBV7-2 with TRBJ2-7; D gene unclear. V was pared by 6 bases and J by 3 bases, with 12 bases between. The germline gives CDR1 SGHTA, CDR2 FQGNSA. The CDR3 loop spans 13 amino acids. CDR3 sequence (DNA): TGTGCCAGCAGGGAGACGGTAGACTACGAGCAGTACCTC. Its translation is CASRETVDYEQYL.

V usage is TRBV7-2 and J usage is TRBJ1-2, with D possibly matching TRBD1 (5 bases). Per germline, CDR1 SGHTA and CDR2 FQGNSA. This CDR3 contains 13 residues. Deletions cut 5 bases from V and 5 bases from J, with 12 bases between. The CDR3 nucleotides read TGTGCCAGCAGCCCAACAGGAGGTTATGGCTACACCTTC. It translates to CASSPTGGYGYTF.

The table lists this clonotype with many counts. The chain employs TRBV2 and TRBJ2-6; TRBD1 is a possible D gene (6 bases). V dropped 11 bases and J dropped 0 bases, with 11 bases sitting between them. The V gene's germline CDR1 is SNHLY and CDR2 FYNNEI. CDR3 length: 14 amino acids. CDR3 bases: TGTGCCTGCCTACAGGGCTCTGGGGCCAACGTCCTGACTTTC. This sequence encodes CACLQGSGANVLTF.

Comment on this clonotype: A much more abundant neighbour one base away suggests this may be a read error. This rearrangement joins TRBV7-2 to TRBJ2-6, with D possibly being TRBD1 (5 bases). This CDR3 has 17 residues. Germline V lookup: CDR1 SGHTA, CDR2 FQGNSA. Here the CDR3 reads CASSLGLGSIGANLLTF. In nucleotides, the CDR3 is TGTGCCAGCAGCTTAGGATTGGGGTCTATAGGGGCCAACCTCCTGACTTTC.

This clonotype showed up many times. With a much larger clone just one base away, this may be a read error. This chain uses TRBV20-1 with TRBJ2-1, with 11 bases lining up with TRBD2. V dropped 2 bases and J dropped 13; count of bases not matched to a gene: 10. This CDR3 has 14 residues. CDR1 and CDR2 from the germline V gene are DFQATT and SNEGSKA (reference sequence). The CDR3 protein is CSARTSGSLAGQFF. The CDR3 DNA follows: TGCAGTGCTAGAACTAGCGGGAGTTTGGCGGGTCAGTTCTTC.

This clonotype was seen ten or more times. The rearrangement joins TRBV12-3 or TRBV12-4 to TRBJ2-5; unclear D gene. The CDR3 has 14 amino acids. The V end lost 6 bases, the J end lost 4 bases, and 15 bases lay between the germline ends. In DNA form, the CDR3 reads TGTGCCAGCAGCCCGGGTGGAACCGGAGAGACCCAGTACTTC. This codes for CASSPGGTGETQYF.

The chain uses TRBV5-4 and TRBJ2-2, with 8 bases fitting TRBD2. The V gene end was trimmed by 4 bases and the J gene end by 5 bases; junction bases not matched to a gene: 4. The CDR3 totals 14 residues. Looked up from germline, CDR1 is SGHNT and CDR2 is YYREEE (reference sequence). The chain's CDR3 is CASSPGGITGELFF. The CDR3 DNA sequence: TGTGCCAGCAGCCCGGGAGGGATTACCGGGGAGCTGTTTTTT. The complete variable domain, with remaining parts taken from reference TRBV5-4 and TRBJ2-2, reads ETGVTQSPTHLIKTRGQQVTLRCSSQSGHNTVSWYQQALGQGPQFIFQYYREEENGRGNFPPRFSGLQFPNYSSELNVNALELDDSALYLCASSPGGITGELFFGEGSRLTVL.

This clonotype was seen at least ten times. CDR3 loop: CASSLRTGGTGELFF. Written as DNA, the CDR3 is TGTGCCAGCAGCTTGAGGACAGGTGGGACCGGGGAGCTGTTTTTT. The chain combines TRBV5-6 with TRBJ2-2; 7 bases map to TRBD1. The length of the CDR3 is 15 residues. Germline V gene lookup returns CDR1 SGHDT and CDR2 YYEEEE. V was pared by 1 base and J by 5 bases, with 5 bases of the junction left unmatched.

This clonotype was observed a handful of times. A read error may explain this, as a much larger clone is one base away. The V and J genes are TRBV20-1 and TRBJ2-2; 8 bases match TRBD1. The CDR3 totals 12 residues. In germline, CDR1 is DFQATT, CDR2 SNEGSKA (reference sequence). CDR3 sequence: CSATQGAGEPFF. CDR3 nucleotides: TGCAGTGCTACCCAGGGGGCCGGGGAGCCGTTTTTT.